Below, 18 T cell receptor beta chains from the same sample are listed, as sequenced in a study of T cell responses to AZD1222 COVID-19 vaccine. Libraries were prepared by immunoSEQ multiplex PCR; TCRdb keeps only in-frame clonotypes and omits some of them. The sample includes 160,000 or so clones, roughly 86% of them seen just once. Sequencing was performed on peripheral blood, taken on day 0 of AZD1222 vaccination. These receptors were collected from an adult in good health.

This clone was detected only a few times. The J gene is TRBJ2-2, the V gene TRBV6-2 or TRBV6-3; TRBD1 matches at 9 bases. After removal of 7 bases from V and 4 bases from J, the junction contained 10 bases not matched to a gene. The CDR3 extends over 16 amino acids. Germline CDR1 reads MNHEY; CDR2 reads SVGEGT. The CDR3 sequence: CASTPYDRGSTGELFF. Here the CDR3 DNA reads TGTGCCAGCACCCCCTACGACAGGGGGAGCACCGGGGAGCTGTTTTTT.

The rearrangement joins TRBV4-3 to TRBJ1-2; possibly TRBD1 for D (5 bases). This CDR3 comprises 14 residues. Germline values: CDR1 LGHNA, CDR2 YSLEER. The V and J ends lost 4 bases and 8 bases respectively, with 17 bases between them. CDR3 bases: TGCGCCAGCAGCCCCGGAGTAGGGCAGGGCGGCTACACCTTC. Translated, it gives CASSPGVGQGGYTF.

CDR3 nucleotides: TGCGCCAGCAGTGAGGTGAAAGGGTCCACTGAAGCTTTCTTT. It encodes CASSEVKGSTEAFF. V and J are TRBV10-1 and TRBJ1-1; D unclear. The germline V and J ends were trimmed by 2 bases and 4 bases, with 11 bases remaining between them. Germline CDR1 WNHNN, CDR2 SYGVQD (reference sequence). The CDR3 consists of 14 residues.

This chain connects TRBV6-2 or TRBV6-3 to TRBJ1-6; D uncertain. Germline lookup yields CDR1 MNHEY and CDR2 SVGEGT. V shed 2 bases and J shed 7 bases, with 6 bases lying between them. The CDR3 runs to 13 residues. The DNA for the CDR3 is TGTGCCAGCAGTTACATGGGGAATTCACCCCTCCACTTT. Amino acid sequence: CASSYMGNSPLHF.

The chain is built from TRBV27 and TRBJ1-1; 8 bases map to TRBD1. V lost 3 bases and J lost 1; bases outside the gene matches: 7. The CDR3 runs 16 residues. Per the germline V gene, CDR1 is MNHEY and CDR2 is SMNVEV (reference sequence). DNA for the CDR3: TGTGCCAGCAGTTTGCGAAGCGACAGGGGGAACACTGAAGCTTTCTTT. It translates to CASSLRSDRGNTEAFF.

CDR3 sequence reads: CASSLGQGVGDEKLFF. The CDR3 DNA is TGTGCCAGCAGCTTAGGACAGGGGGTTGGAGATGAAAAACTGTTTTTT. The rearrangement links TRBV11-2 to TRBJ1-4; TRBD1 matches 9 bases. The junction had 6 bases not matched to a gene; V was cut back by 1 base and J by 6 bases. Germline V CDR1 and CDR2: SGHAT, FQNNGV. The CDR3 covers 16 residues. The full variable domain, in which reference TRBV11-2 and TRBJ1-4 provide the parts outside the CDR3, is EAGVAQSPRYKIIEKRQSVAFWCNPISGHATLYWYQQILGQGPKLLIQFQNNGVVDDSQLPKDRFSAERLKGVDSTLKIQPAKLEDSAVYLCASSLGQGVGDEKLFFGSGTQLSVL.

V is TRBV5-6 and J is TRBJ2-5; D is undetermined. The CDR3 length is 15 residues. Deletions cut 0 bases from V and 4 bases from J, with 13 bases between. CDR1 and CDR2 from the germline V gene are SGHDT and YYEEEE. CDR3 DNA: TGTGCCAGCAGCTTGGGTCTAAGGGCAGCAGAGACCCAGTACTTC. It encodes CASSLGLRAAETQYF.

V and J are TRBV5-1 and TRBJ1-1; D remains ambiguous. Germline V gene data show CDR1 as SGHRS and CDR2 as YFSETQ. Trimming removed 4 bases at V and 5 bases at J, with 15 bases between. CDR3 size: 14 residues. CDR3 DNA sequence: TGCGCCAGCAGCCCCAGGCTCTCCGGGACTGAAGCTTTCTTT. Its protein is CASSPRLSGTEAFF.

The chain is built from TRBV5-4 and TRBJ1-1; D may be TRBD1 (5 bases). Per the germline V gene, CDR1 is SGHNT and CDR2 is YYREEE (reference sequence). The CDR3 spans 14 residues. V lost 5 bases to trimming and J lost 1 base, with 12 bases between them. The CDR3 nucleotides are TGTGCCAGCAGGGTTGACAGCCGGAACACTGAAGCTTTCTTT. As protein: CASRVDSRNTEAFF.

The V gene is TRBV9, the J gene TRBJ2-3; no firm D call. V dropped 0 bases and J dropped 1 base, with 12 bases sitting between them. Germline V gene sequence: CDR1 SGDLS, CDR2 YYNGEE. The CDR3 runs to 16 residues. CDR3 protein: CASSVGGNPRTDTQYF. The CDR3 nucleotides read TGTGCCAGCAGCGTAGGAGGCAATCCCCGCACAGATACGCAGTATTTT.

V is TRBV29-1 and J is TRBJ1-1; no clear D. The germline V and J ends were trimmed by 7 bases and 0 bases, with 9 bases remaining between them. The V gene's germline CDR1 is SQVTM and CDR2 ANQGSEA. This CDR3 contains 12 residues. As DNA, the CDR3 is TGCAGCGCCCTACCCCTGAACACTGAAGCTTTCTTT. This translates into CSALPLNTEAFF. The variable domain in full, completed from reference TRBV29-1 and TRBJ1-1, reads SAVISQKPSRDICQRGTSLTIQCQVDSQVTMMFWYRQQPGQSLTLIATANQGSEATYESGFVIDKFPISRPNLTFSTLTVSNMSPEDSSIYLCSALPLNTEAFFGQGTRLTVV.

This clone is a singleton in its sample. This chain links TRBV6-5 with TRBJ2-7; possibly TRBD1 for D (5 bases). Germline values: CDR1 MNHEY, CDR2 SVGAGI. V lost 6 bases to trimming and J lost 6 bases, with 18 bases between them. This CDR3 has 14 residues. CDR3 amino acids: CASRPQGPFGEQYF. The CDR3 coding sequence is TGTGCCAGCAGACCCCAGGGTCCCTTCGGCGAGCAGTACTTC.

The CDR3 DNA reads TGTGCCAGCAGGAAGCCGTCAGAGACCCAGTACTTC. Protein: CASRKPSETQYF. The rearrangement joins TRBV6-6 to TRBJ2-5; D unclear. Germline V gene sequence: CDR1 MNHNY, CDR2 SVGAGI (reference sequence). The CDR3 sequence is 12 residues long. V gave up 6 bases and J gave up 4 bases, with 9 bases separating them.

The rearrangement joins TRBV6-1 to TRBJ2-1; TRBD2 is a possible D gene (6 bases). CDR3 length equals 13 residues. Germline V CDR1 and CDR2: MNHNS, SASEGT. Trimming pared 0 bases from V and 8 bases from J, leaving 8 bases between. The CDR3 is CASSEAGGDEQFF. CDR3 DNA sequence: TGTGCCAGCAGTGAAGCGGGAGGCGATGAGCAGTTCTTC.

The genes are TRBV4-1 and TRBJ1-1; D unresolved. Trimming took 0 bases from V and 2 from J, leaving 4 bases between them. There are 13 residues in the CDR3. CDR1 MGHRA and CDR2 YSYEKL come from the germline V gene. The CDR3 bases are TGCGCCAGCAGCCAAGAACGCAACACTGAAGCTTTCTTT. This gives the protein CASSQERNTEAFF.

This clone has just a few counts. This chain joins TRBV5-4 and TRBJ1-5; 8 bases are shared with TRBD1. The CDR3 has 15 amino acids. V was clipped by 4 bases and J by 6 bases; unmatched bases: 9. CDR1 and CDR2 (germline): SGHNT, YYREEE (reference sequence). The CDR3 sequence: CASSTDQGAGQPQHF. The CDR3 nucleotides are TGTGCCAGCAGCACCGACCAGGGGGCGGGTCAGCCCCAGCATTTT. Full variable domain (missing parts from reference TRBV5-4 and TRBJ1-5): ETGVTQSPTHLIKTRGQQVTLRCSSQSGHNTVSWYQQALGQGPQFIFQYYREEENGRGNFPPRFSGLQFPNYSSELNVNALELDDSALYLCASSTDQGAGQPQHFGDGTRLSIL.

This clone has only one observation. This rearrangement joins TRBV12-3 or TRBV12-4 to TRBJ1-2, with 10 positions matching TRBD1. The junction had 3 bases not matched to a gene; V was cut back by 3 bases and J by 11 bases. The CDR3 sequence is 12 residues long. The CDR3 nucleotides are TGTGCCAGCAGTTTTGGGGGACAGGGGTACACCTTC. This codes for CASSFGGQGYTF.

The J gene is TRBJ1-1, the V gene TRBV28; 7 bases are shared with TRBD1. Losses at the gene ends were 6 bases for V and 3 bases for J; bases not matched to a gene: 7. Germline-derived CDR1 and CDR2 are MDHEN and SYDVKM. The CDR3 length is 14 residues. CDR3 protein: CASRTGEGYTEAFF. In DNA, the CDR3 is TGTGCCAGCAGAACAGGGGAGGGCTACACTGAAGCTTTCTTT.